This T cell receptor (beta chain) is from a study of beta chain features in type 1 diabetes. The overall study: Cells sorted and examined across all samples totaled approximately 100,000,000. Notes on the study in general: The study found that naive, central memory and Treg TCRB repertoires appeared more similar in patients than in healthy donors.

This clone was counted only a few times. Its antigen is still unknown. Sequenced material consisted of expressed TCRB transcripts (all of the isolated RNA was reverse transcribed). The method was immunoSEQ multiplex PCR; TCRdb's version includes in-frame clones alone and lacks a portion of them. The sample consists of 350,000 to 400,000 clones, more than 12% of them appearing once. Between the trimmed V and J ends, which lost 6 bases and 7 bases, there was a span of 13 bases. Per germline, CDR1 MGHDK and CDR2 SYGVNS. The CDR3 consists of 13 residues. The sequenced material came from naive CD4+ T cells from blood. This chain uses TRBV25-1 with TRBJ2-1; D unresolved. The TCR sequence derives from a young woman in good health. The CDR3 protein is CASSGSVGNEQFF. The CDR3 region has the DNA TGTGCCAGCAGCGGCAGCGTCGGTAATGAGCAGTTCTTC.